The 25 T cell receptor beta chains below come from one sample, sequenced in a study of blood T cell repertoires in COVID-19. The data were produced by immunoSEQ multiplex PCR, yet TCRdb's version contains in-frame clones alone and is incomplete. The sample has about 180,000 clones, approximately 83% seen once. The sequenced sample consisted of peripheral blood. These receptors all come from a man aged 45-60 years with active or convalescent COVID-19.

This clone has a single count. The chain links TRBV28 to TRBJ1-1; the D gene is possibly TRBD1 (5 bases). Trimming pared 4 bases from V and 1 base from J, leaving 13 bases between. This CDR3 spans 15 amino acids. Germline CDR1 reads MDHEN; CDR2 reads SYDVKM. The CDR3 is CASSWAHGQNTEAFF. CDR3 DNA sequence: TGTGCCAGCAGTTGGGCCCACGGACAGAACACTGAAGCTTTCTTT.

This chain connects TRBV7-9 to TRBJ1-1, with D maybe TRBD1 (6 bases). Germline V CDR1 and CDR2: SEHNR, FQNEAQ (reference sequence). V dropped 1 base and J dropped 4 bases, with 13 bases sitting between them. The CDR3 is 15 residues long. This CDR3 is CASSLGEGRGTEAFF. Here the CDR3 DNA reads TGTGCCAGCAGCTTAGGTGAAGGCAGGGGCACTGAAGCTTTCTTT. The entire variable domain, with the rest obtained from reference TRBV7-9 and TRBJ1-1, is as follows: DTGVSQNPRHKITKRGQNVTFRCDPISEHNRLYWYRQTLGQGPEFLTYFQNEAQLEKSRLLSDRFSAERPKGSFSTLEIQRTEQGDSAMYLCASSLGEGRGTEAFFGQGTRLTVV.

The chain employs TRBV6-5 and TRBJ1-4, with 7 bases aligning to TRBD1. Germline CDR1 MNHEY, CDR2 SVGAGI. Trimming at V came to 4 bases and at J to 5 bases, leaving 7 bases not matched to a gene. The CDR3 contains 15 residues. In DNA, the CDR3 is TGTGCCAGCAGTTCCCCGGGACAGATAAATGAAAAACTGTTTTTT. As protein: CASSSPGQINEKLFF.

This chain connects TRBV6-5 to TRBJ1-6; TRBD1 might be the D (5 bases). Trimming took 6 bases from V and 9 from J, leaving 15 bases between them. CDR1 MNHEY and CDR2 SVGAGI come from the germline V gene. The CDR3 extends over 14 amino acids. CDR3: CASRSRGGSSPLHF. CDR3 DNA: TGTGCCAGCAGATCCCGGGGGGGTTCTTCACCCCTCCACTTT.

This chain connects TRBV7-9 to TRBJ2-1, with 13 bases aligning to TRBD2. The CDR3 is 16 amino acids. Germline V gene sequence: CDR1 SEHNR, CDR2 FQNEAQ (reference sequence). J was trimmed by 2 bases and V by 5 bases; bases with no gene match: 3. This CDR3 is CASSDTSGGAYNEQFF. The CDR3 region has the DNA TGTGCCAGCAGCGATACTAGCGGGGGGGCCTACAATGAGCAGTTCTTC.

This chain links TRBV27 with TRBJ1-5, with unresolved D. Germline CDR1 and CDR2: MNHEY and SMNVEV (reference sequence). V was clipped by 3 bases and J by 1 base, with 10 bases between them. The CDR3 runs 15 residues. The CDR3 sequence is CASSFGRESNQPQHF. CDR3 in DNA: TGTGCCAGCAGTTTCGGGAGGGAGAGCAATCAGCCCCAGCATTTT.

This clone is a singleton in its sample. This sequence joins TRBV5-6 and TRBJ2-7; 8 bases map to TRBD1. Germline V lookup: CDR1 SGHDT, CDR2 YYEEEE. The trim removed 0 bases at V and 3 bases at J, leaving 5 bases unmatched. The CDR3 extends over 15 amino acids. The CDR3 spells CASSLEAGGYYEQYF. In DNA form, the CDR3 reads TGTGCCAGCAGCTTGGAGGCAGGGGGCTACTACGAGCAGTACTTC. Full variable domain (outside the CDR3, taken from reference TRBV5-6 and TRBJ2-7): DAGVTQSPTHLIKTRGQQVTLRCSPKSGHDTVSWYQQALGQGPQFIFQYYEEEERQRGNFPDRFSGHQFPNYSSELNVNALLLGDSALYLCASSLEAGGYYEQYFGPGTRLTVT.

CDR3 nucleotide sequence: TGTGCCAGCAGGGGAGCGGGAAACACCGGGGAGCTGTTTTTT. Its translation is CASRGAGNTGELFF. The genes are TRBV6-6 and TRBJ2-2; 7 bases line up with TRBD2. In germline, CDR1 is MNHNY, CDR2 SVGAGI (reference sequence). This CDR3 contains 14 residues. The V and J ends lost 6 bases and 2 bases, in that order; junction bases with no gene match: 3.

A remark on this clone: The sample contains more than one DNA sequence encoding this CDR3. This sequence joins TRBV6-5 and TRBJ1-5, with TRBD1 as a possible D gene (6 bases). V lost 8 bases, J lost 5 bases, and 10 bases lay in between. Per germline, CDR1 MNHEY and CDR2 SVGAGI. The CDR3 totals 12 residues. The CDR3 bases are TGTGCCAGCTCAGGACAGCATCAGCCCCAGCATTTT. Translated, it gives CASSGQHQPQHF.

The chain uses TRBV28 and TRBJ1-1; no firm D call. V shed 6 bases and J shed 6 bases, with 11 bases lying between them. CDR1 is MDHEN and CDR2 is SYDVKM in the germline V gene. The CDR3 totals 12 residues. The CDR3: CASSLSPAEAFF. CDR3 coding DNA: TGTGCCAGCAGCCTGAGTCCCGCTGAAGCTTTCTTT.

This clone is a singleton in its sample. The CDR3 DNA is TGTGCCAGCAGCAGTATAGGGACAGGGGGCCTCTCACCCCTCCACTTT. Encoded protein: CASSSIGTGGLSPLHF. The V and J genes are TRBV9 and TRBJ1-6; TRBD1 matches at 12 bases. CDR1 is SGDLS and CDR2 is YYNGEE in the germline V gene. J lost 10 bases, V lost 4 bases, and 9 bases had no gene match. The CDR3 covers 16 residues.

This sequence joins TRBV10-3 and TRBJ1-1; possible D gene TRBD1, 5 bases. Trimming removed 5 bases at V and 0 bases at J, with 10 bases between. The CDR3 contains 14 residues. Germline CDR1 and CDR2: ENHRY and SYGVKD. The CDR3 nucleotides are TGTGCCATCAGTCTGACAGAGATGAACACTGAAGCTTTCTTT. Protein: CAISLTEMNTEAFF.

The genes are TRBV4-1 and TRBJ1-5, with 7 bases aligning to TRBD1. From germline, CDR1 is MGHRA and CDR2 YSYEKL. The CDR3 is 16 residues long. Trimming at V came to 1 base and at J to 0 bases, leaving 3 bases not matched to a gene. Here the CDR3 reads CASSQATGYSNQPQHF. The CDR3 nucleotides are TGCGCCAGCAGCCAAGCGACAGGGTATAGCAATCAGCCCCAGCATTTT.

The rearrangement uses TRBV4-1 and TRBJ2-1, with D possibly being TRBD2 (5 bases). Germline CDR1 is MGHRA and CDR2 is YSYEKL. Deletions cut 1 base from V and 6 bases from J, with 16 bases between. This CDR3 has 16 residues. For the CDR3, the DNA is TGCGCCAGCAGCCAAGGTTCGGGGAAGGCCCTCAATGAGCAGTTCTTC. Translating it yields CASSQGSGKALNEQFF.

This chain links TRBV27 with TRBJ2-3; a weak D match, TRBD2 (5 bases). Germline-derived CDR1 and CDR2 are MNHEY and SMNVEV (reference sequence). V was cut by 5 bases and J by 3 bases, with 12 bases left in between. The CDR3 contains 14 residues. CDR3 DNA sequence: TGTGCCAGCAGTGTAGGTCGACTAACAGATACGCAGTATTTT. It encodes CASSVGRLTDTQYF.

The CDR3 reads CASLPGSTQETQYF. CDR3 bases: TGTGCCAGCCTCCCCGGGAGTACCCAAGAGACCCAGTACTTC. The V call is TRBV6-5, the J call TRBJ2-5, with TRBD2 as a possible D gene (6 bases). CDR3 length: 14 residues. The V end was cut by 8 bases, the J end by 1 base, with 14 bases between. Germline V gene sequence: CDR1 MNHEY, CDR2 SVGAGI.

This chain uses TRBV11-2 with TRBJ2-7; 10 bases fit TRBD1. The CDR3 is 16 residues long. Germline lookup yields CDR1 SGHAT and CDR2 FQNNGV. V trimming: 1 base; J trimming: 4 bases; junction bases outside the gene matches: 7. As DNA, the CDR3 is TGTGCCAGCAGCTTAGCGAGACAGGGGGCCTTGTACGAGCAGTACTTC. It is translated as CASSLARQGALYEQYF.

The chain links TRBV5-5 to TRBJ1-3; 10 nucleotides match TRBD1. V lost 4 bases to trimming and J lost 8 bases; unmatched junction nucleotides: 9. The CDR3 length is 15 residues. Germline CDR1 SGHKS, CDR2 YYEKEE (reference sequence). DNA of the CDR3: TGTGCCAGCAGCCTCGGGACAGGGGCGATAGACACCATATATTTT. It codes for CASSLGTGAIDTIYF.

This sequence joins TRBV5-1 and TRBJ2-3; D remains ambiguous. Germline CDR1 SGHRS, CDR2 YFSETQ. This CDR3 contains 13 residues. Deletions cut 3 bases from V and 1 base from J, with 6 bases between. DNA for the CDR3: TGCGCCAGCAGCTCTTCGGGCACAGATACGCAGTATTTT. It translates to CASSSSGTDTQYF.

V gene TRBV19 combines with J gene TRBJ1-4, with unresolved D. V was cut by 3 bases and J by 3 bases, with 8 bases left in between. Looked up from germline, CDR1 is LNHDA and CDR2 is SQIVND (reference sequence). The CDR3 runs 14 residues. The CDR3: CASSISGANEKLFF. CDR3 nucleotides: TGTGCCAGTAGTATTTCCGGGGCTAATGAAAAACTGTTTTTT.

The rearrangement links TRBV7-3 to TRBJ1-2; a weak D match, TRBD1 (5 bases). V was clipped by 5 bases and J by 1 base, with 11 bases between them. This CDR3 is 14 amino acids long. Germline assignment: CDR1 SGHTA and CDR2 FQGTGA. CDR3 region: CASSPSDNNYGYTF. CDR3 nucleotides: TGTGCCAGCAGCCCGTCGGACAATAACTATGGCTACACCTTC.

This chain joins TRBV3-1 (or the pseudogene TRBV3-2) and TRBJ1-2; D not certain. CDR1 and CDR2 from the germline V gene are LGHDT and YNNKEL (reference sequence). The ends were cut back, 4 bases at V and 5 bases at J, with 8 bases in the middle. This CDR3 comprises 12 residues. The CDR3 spells CASSPGAYGYTF. As DNA, the CDR3 is TGTGCCAGCAGCCCCGGAGCGTATGGCTACACCTTC.

The chain is built from TRBV9 and TRBJ1-2, with TRBD1 identical over 9 bases. Germline CDR1 and CDR2: SGDLS and YYNGEE. After removal of 0 bases from V and 4 bases from J, the junction contained 4 bases not matched to a gene. CDR3 size: 15 residues. The CDR3 here is CASSVADRGFYGYTF. The CDR3 DNA sequence: TGTGCCAGCAGCGTAGCGGACAGGGGATTCTATGGCTACACCTTC.

V and J are TRBV3-1 (or the pseudogene TRBV3-2) and TRBJ2-2; D is possibly TRBD1 (7 bases). Germline V gene sequence: CDR1 LGHDT, CDR2 YNNKEL (reference sequence). Trimming stripped 3 bases from V and 5 bases from J, with 13 bases between. The CDR3 sequence is 15 residues long. Here the CDR3 reads CASSQRGQQTGELFF. CDR3 sequence (DNA): TGTGCCAGCAGCCAGCGGGGACAGCAGACCGGGGAGCTGTTTTTT.

The chain employs TRBV2 and TRBJ2-7; tentatively, D is TRBD1 (5 bases). Germline assignment: CDR1 SNHLY and CDR2 FYNNEI. Trimming cost V 1 base and J 2 bases, with 9 bases left between them. The CDR3 totals 14 residues. In DNA, the CDR3 is TGTGCCAGCAGTGAAGGACAGACAACCTACGAGCAGTACTTC. As protein: CASSEGQTTYEQYF. The variable domain in full, with the rest retrieved from reference TRBV2 and TRBJ2-7, is EPEVTQTPSHQVTQMGQEVILRCVPISNHLYFYWYRQILGQKVEFLVSFYNNEISEKSEIFDDQFSVERPDGSNFTLKIRSTKLEDSAMYFCASSEGQTTYEQYFGPGTRLTVT.